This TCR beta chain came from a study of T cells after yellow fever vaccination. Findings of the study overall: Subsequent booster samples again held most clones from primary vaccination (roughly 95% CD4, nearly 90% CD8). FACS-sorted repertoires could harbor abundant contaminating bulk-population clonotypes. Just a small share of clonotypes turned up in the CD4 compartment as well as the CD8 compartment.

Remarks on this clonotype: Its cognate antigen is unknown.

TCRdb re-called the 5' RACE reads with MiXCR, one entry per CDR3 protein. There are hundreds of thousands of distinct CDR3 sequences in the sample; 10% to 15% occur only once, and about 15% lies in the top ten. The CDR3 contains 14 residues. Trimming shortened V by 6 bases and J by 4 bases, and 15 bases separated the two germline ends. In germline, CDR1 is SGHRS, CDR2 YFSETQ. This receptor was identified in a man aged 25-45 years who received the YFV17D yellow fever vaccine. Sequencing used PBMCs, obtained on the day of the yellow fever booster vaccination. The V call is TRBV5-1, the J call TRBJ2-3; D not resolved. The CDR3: CASTTTHPSDTQYF. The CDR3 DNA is TGCGCCAGCACCACCACCCATCCTTCAGATACGCAGTATTTT.